A selection of T cell receptor beta chains follows, all from one sample in a study of blood T cells in healthy people across ages. TCRdb itself ran the 5' RACE reads through MiXCR, one entry per CDR3 protein. This repertoire shows about 500,000 distinct CDR3 sequences, about 25% found once; its top ten account for 8.7%. This same sample was also taken into another study, of T cells of mothers and their children.

Sequences were obtained from blood. These receptors were taken from a boy younger than 18 in good health. The CDR3 runs from the conserved cysteine through the conserved F or W. A D gene is named only where the DNA matches it firmly. Clone sizes are given selectively: once, few, many, or a class where the clone is expanded.

J gene | clone size | CDR3 length | V gene | D gene | CDR3 protein | CDR3 DNA
TRBJ2-1 | . | 14 | TRBV4-3 | . | CASSQEDGGNEQFF | TGCGCCAGCAGCCAAGAAGATGGGGGCAATGAGCAGTTCTTC
TRBJ2-3 | . | 13 | TRBV7-2 | . | CASSTTPADTQYF | TGTGCCAGCAGCACAACTCCCGCAGATACGCAGTATTTT
TRBJ2-1 | few | 15 | TRBV7-9 | . | CASSRRTRVGNEQFF | TGTGCCAGCAGCAGACGGACAAGGGTAGGCAATGAGCAGTTCTTC
TRBJ1-1 | . | 15 | TRBV6-5 | TRBD1 | CASSSSVGTGREAFF | TGTGCCAGCAGTTCTTCTGTGGGGACAGGGAGGGAAGCTTTCTTT
TRBJ2-2 | . | 16 | TRBV4-3 | . | CASSQGGHKYTGELFF | TGCGCCAGCAGCCAAGGGGGACACAAGTACACCGGGGAGCTGTTTTTT
TRBJ2-7 | . | 11 | TRBV6-5 | . | CASSPGWVQYF | TGTGCCAGCAGCCCAGGGTGGGTGCAGTACTTC
TRBJ1-1 | few | 16 | TRBV12-3/TRBV12-4 | . | CASSLGLEGANTEAFF | TGTGCCAGCAGTTTGGGGTTGGAGGGTGCGAACACTGAAGCTTTCTTT
TRBJ2-4 | few | 13 | TRBV7-2 | . | CASSLGRENIQYF | TGTGCCAGCAGCTTAGGCCGGGAAAACATTCAGTACTTC
TRBJ2-7 | . | 14 | TRBV5-4 | . | CASSLHGSYYEQYF | TGTGCCAGCAGCTTGCATGGGTCCTACTACGAGCAGTACTTC
TRBJ2-7 | . | 15 | TRBV14 | . | CASSQDEGLPYEQYF | TGTGCCAGCAGCCAAGATGAGGGCTTACCCTACGAGCAGTACTTC
TRBJ2-2 | . | 11 | TRBV29-1 | . | CSVTGTGELFF | TGCAGCGTGACGGGCACCGGGGAGCTGTTTTTT
TRBJ2-1 | few | 14 | TRBV7-2 | TRBD2 | CASSEAGGPYEQFF | TGTGCCAGCAGCGAGGCGGGGGGGCCTTATGAGCAGTTCTTC
TRBJ2-5 | few | 16 | TRBV7-2 | TRBD2 | CATDTRTSGLQETQYF | TGTGCCACCGACACCAGGACTAGCGGGTTACAAGAGACCCAGTACTTC
TRBJ1-2 | few | 13 | TRBV29-1 | . | CSVVGQTNYGYTF | TGCAGCGTCGTGGGGCAGACTAACTATGGCTACACCTTC
TRBJ2-6 | . | 20 | TRBV7-8 | TRBD1 | CASSPRAPGQGFSGANVLTF | TGTGCCAGCAGCCCCAGAGCTCCGGGACAGGGTTTTTCTGGGGCCAACGTCCTGACTTTC
TRBJ2-1 | few | 16 | TRBV7-6 | TRBD2 | CASSLKIRAGGQEQFF | TGTGCCAGCAGCTTAAAGATCCGGGCGGGAGGGCAAGAGCAGTTCTTC
TRBJ2-7 | . | 15 | TRBV18 | TRBD1 | CGSKRGQDTSYEQYF | TGTGGCTCAAAGAGGGGACAGGACACTTCCTACGAGCAGTACTTC
TRBJ1-5 | . | 12 | TRBV5-6 | . | CASSLNSQPQHF | TGTGCCAGCAGCTTGAACAGTCAGCCCCAGCATTTT
TRBJ2-7 | many | 11 | TRBV5-1 | . | CASSLGGEQYF | TGCGCCAGCAGCTTGGGCGGCGAGCAGTACTTC
TRBJ2-1 | . | 15 | TRBV4-3 | TRBD2 | CASSQGTSGLDEQFF | TGCGCCAGCAGCCAAGGGACTAGCGGGCTCGATGAGCAGTTCTTC
TRBJ2-1 | . | 15 | TRBV5-6 | . | CASSLYPLGEDEQFF | TGTGCCAGCAGCTTGTATCCTCTGGGTGAGGATGAGCAGTTCTTC
TRBJ2-3 | few | 16 | TRBV4-3 | . | CASSHGGRDPTDTQYF | TGCGCCAGCAGCCATGGGGGCCGGGACCCCACAGATACGCAGTATTTT
TRBJ1-1 | . | 13 | TRBV2 | . | CASSGAPNTEAFF | TGTGCCAGCAGTGGGGCGCCAAACACTGAAGCTTTCTTT
TRBJ2-3 | . | 17 | TRBV7-8 | . | CASSLGGGQKFTDTQYF | TGTGCCAGCAGCTTAGGGGGGGGACAGAAGTTCACAGATACGCAGTATTTT
TRBJ2-3 | . | 17 | TRBV20-1 | TRBD2 | CSADPMTIAGGRDTQYF | TGCAGTGCCGATCCAATGACGATAGCGGGAGGTCGAGATACGCAGTATTTT
TRBJ2-7 | once | 15 | TRBV7-9 | . | CASSDGSSGPYEQYF | TGTGCCAGCAGCGACGGTAGCAGCGGTCCCTACGAGCAGTACTTC
TRBJ2-3 | few | 13 | TRBV29-1 | TRBD2 | CSASGTTGDTQYF | TGCAGCGCTAGCGGGACGACGGGGGATACGCAGTATTTT
TRBJ2-7 | . | 17 | TRBV5-5 | . | CASSLRGTYSPSYEQYF | TGTGCCAGCAGCTTGAGGGGGACCTACTCCCCCTCCTACGAGCAGTACTTC
TRBJ2-4 | few | 16 | TRBV6-8 | TRBD1 | CASSYQQGPSLNIQYF | TGTGCCAGCAGTTATCAACAGGGGCCCTCCTTAAACATTCAGTACTTC
TRBJ2-1 | . | 13 | TRBV28 | TRBD2 | CASRRLAEYEQFF | TGTGCCAGCAGGAGACTAGCTGAGTATGAGCAGTTCTTC
TRBJ2-4 | . | 14 | TRBV20-1 | TRBD2 | CSAKAGGPQNIQYF | TGCAGTGCTAAGGCGGGAGGGCCCCAAAACATTCAGTACTTC
TRBJ1-2 | few | 15 | TRBV12-3/TRBV12-4 | TRBD1 | CASSLTDRGLLGYTF | TGTGCCAGCAGTTTAACGGACAGGGGGCTCTTAGGCTACACCTTC
TRBJ1-1 | few | 12 | TRBV24-1 | . | CATSEGNTEAFF | TGTGCCACCTCTGAGGGGAACACTGAAGCTTTCTTT
TRBJ2-5 | . | 15 | TRBV9 | TRBD2 | CASSVAAGTKETQYF | TGTGCCAGCAGCGTAGCAGCGGGGACTAAAGAGACCCAGTACTTC
TRBJ2-6 | few | 15 | TRBV12-3/TRBV12-4 | . | CASSFENVGANVLTF | TGTGCCAGCAGTTTCGAAAATGTTGGGGCCAACGTCCTGACTTTC
TRBJ2-2 | few | 12 | TRBV28 | . | CASKLVPGELFF | TGTGCCAGCAAGTTAGTACCCGGGGAGCTGTTTTTT
TRBJ2-2 | few | 16 | TRBV7-9 | TRBD2 | CAGDGGEAGVTGELFF | TGTGCCGGAGATGGGGGTGAGGCGGGAGTCACCGGGGAGCTGTTTTTT
TRBJ2-5 | few | 18 | TRBV28 | . | CASSFRDGDLRYQETQYF | TGTGCCAGCAGTTTCCGGGACGGGGATTTGCGTTACCAAGAGACCCAGTACTTC
TRBJ2-1 | few | 14 | TRBV15 | . | CATSRDATFNEQFF | TGTGCCACCAGCAGAGATGCCACGTTCAATGAGCAGTTCTTC
TRBJ1-4 | many | 14 | TRBV11-2 | TRBD1 | CASSPGQINEKLFF | TGTGCCAGCAGCCCGGGACAGATTAATGAAAAACTGTTTTTT
TRBJ2-5 | . | 16 | TRBV4-3 | . | CASSRQSLMGGETQYF | TGCGCCAGCAGCCGTCAGAGCCTCATGGGCGGTGAGACCCAGTACTTC
TRBJ2-1 | . | 14 | TRBV4-2 | . | CASSQDLNLGEQFF | TGTGCCAGCAGCCAAGATCTAAACTTAGGTGAGCAGTTCTTC
TRBJ1-4 | . | 17 | TRBV29-1 | TRBD1 | CSVSQGASVATNEKLFF | TGCAGCGTGAGTCAGGGGGCGTCTGTCGCAACTAATGAAAAACTGTTTTTT
TRBJ2-3 | . | 17 | TRBV20-1 | TRBD2 | CSARDLRTSGSSDTQYF | TGCAGTGCTAGAGATCTCCGGACTAGCGGGAGTTCAGATACGCAGTATTTT
TRBJ2-4 | . | 17 | TRBV28 | TRBD2 | CASTRGGFLTPKNIQYF | TGTGCCAGCACTAGGGGAGGGTTTTTGACCCCGAAAAACATTCAGTACTTC